This TCR beta chain was recorded in a study of metastatic and nonmetastatic thyroid tumors. Study details: For malignant and benign thyroid patients, tumor or nodule tissue and blood were the sources whose repertoires were compared. Study observations and caveats: Reports indicated that malignant thyroid tumors showed significantly higher TCR beta diversity than benign nodules did, in blood and tumor.

No treatment had been given to any patient before thyroid surgery. How the authors handled the data: Differences in CDR3 between clinicopathological groups were drawn on to build a classifier intended to discriminate distant-metastatic papillary thyroid cancer patients. TCRdb redid the clone calls on the PCR reads using MiXCR. It is TCRdb's table, rather than the study itself, that gives the V and J calls and clone size. The data show tens of thousands of clones, 9.5% to 15% seen once. This clone was seen many times. Antigen unknown. V was pared by 2 bases and J by 6 bases, with 19 bases between. This CDR3 comprises 16 residues.

This chain joins TRBV12-3 or TRBV12-4 and TRBJ1-1; D may be TRBD1 (6 bases). Material: blood. This clonotype originated in a female donor with papillary thyroid cancer or a benign thyroid nodule (not recorded which). Some clones in this sample may be carry-over from other donors' samples. For the CDR3, the DNA is TGTGCCAGCAGTTTATTAAAGGGGGGTGATGGTCCTGAAGCTTTCTTT. Translation gives CASSLLKGGDGPEAFF.